This T cell receptor (beta chain) was retrieved from a study of a mutant IDH1 vaccine in newly diagnosed glioma. Study observations and caveats: Pseudoprogression seemingly bore no relation to changes in top peripheral T cell clonotypes.

Germline trimming cut 6 bases from V and 3 bases from J; bases unmatched to any gene: 2. The CDR3 is 13 residues long. From germline, CDR1 is SGHTA and CDR2 FQGTGA. Time point denoted: week 11, during vaccination. Doses of 300 ug of mutant IDH1 20-mer peptide were given with topical imiquimod. Tumors from donors were new WHO grade 3 or 4 IDH1-mutant astrocytomas with ATRX loss. On this clone: Its target is not known.

Method: immunoSEQ multiplex PCR; TCRdb's copy keeps in-frame clones and lacks some. Of 100,000 to 150,000 clones detected, about four fifths appear once; the ten largest clones hold 5% to 6%. This receptor was obtained from a man aged 40-55 years with glioma. V usage is TRBV7-3 and J usage is TRBJ2-7; 10 bases match TRBD2. The source was PBMCs, collected from a glioma patient whose treatment included an IDH1 peptide vaccine. CDR3: CASSKREGYEQYF. DNA of the CDR3: TGTGCCAGCAGTAAGCGGGAGGGCTACGAGCAGTACTTC.